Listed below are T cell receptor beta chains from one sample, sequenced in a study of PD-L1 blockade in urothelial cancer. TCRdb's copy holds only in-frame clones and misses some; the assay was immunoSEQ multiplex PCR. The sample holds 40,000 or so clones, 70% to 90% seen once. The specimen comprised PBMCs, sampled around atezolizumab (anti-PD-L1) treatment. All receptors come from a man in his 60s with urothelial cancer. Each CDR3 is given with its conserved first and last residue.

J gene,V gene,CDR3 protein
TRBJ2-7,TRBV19,CASSVSRQGGYEQYF
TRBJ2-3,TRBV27,CASSRIAGGSPGTQYF
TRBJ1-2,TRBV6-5,CASTSPQRNYGYTF
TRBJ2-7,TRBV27,CASSRGLAGGNSYEQYF
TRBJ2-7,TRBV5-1,CASSPQAAGSGYEQYF
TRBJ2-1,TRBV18,CASSSTGRSYNEQFF
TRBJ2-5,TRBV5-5,CASSLAVSETQYF
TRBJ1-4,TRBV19,CASSTGAWGHEKLFF
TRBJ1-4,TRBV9,CASSRGQGFEKLFF
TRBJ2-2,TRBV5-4,CASSTRQTSGTGELFF
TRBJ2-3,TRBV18,CASSPSGSTDTQYF
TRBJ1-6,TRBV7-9,CASSLDTSFALHF
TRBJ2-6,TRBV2,CASSDRDSGANVLTF
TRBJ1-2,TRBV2,CATHPGADYGYTF
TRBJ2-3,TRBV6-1,CASSLIGSSTDTQYF
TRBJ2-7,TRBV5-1,CASSLGTGAPYEQYF
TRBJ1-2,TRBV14,CASSSMTGYGYTF
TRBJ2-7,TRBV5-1,CASSPGRGSLEQYF
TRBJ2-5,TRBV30,CAWQGQETQYF
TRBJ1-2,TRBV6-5,CASSYSRGLYGYTF
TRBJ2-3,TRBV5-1,CASSLNGGAIGTDTQYF
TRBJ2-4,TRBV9,CASRGGVGAKNIQYF
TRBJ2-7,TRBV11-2,CASSYRRTAYEQYF
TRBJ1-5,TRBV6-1,CASSEQVLGGQPQHF
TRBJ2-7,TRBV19,CASSIGTGSAEQYF
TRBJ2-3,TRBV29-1,CSVGTSGNTDTQYF
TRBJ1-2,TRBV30,CAWSVPGTYGYTF
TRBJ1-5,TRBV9,CASSPRTGLNQPQHF
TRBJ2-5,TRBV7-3,CASSLGRASGIQETQYF
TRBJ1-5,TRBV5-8,CASSELNQPQHF
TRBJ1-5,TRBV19,CASRAPIEGSNQPQHF
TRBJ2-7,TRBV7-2,CASSPPGTGGYEQYF
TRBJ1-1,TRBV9,CASSTRTGPNTEAFF